Listed here are 3 T cell receptor beta chains from one sample, sequenced in a study of T cells after yellow fever vaccination. TCRdb analysed the 5' RACE reads with MiXCR anew, one entry per CDR3 protein. The sample yields roughly 500,000 distinct CDR3 sequences, 19% seen once. The source was PBMCs, collected 15 days after the yellow fever booster vaccination. Receptors originate from a man aged 25 to 40 who received the YFV17D yellow fever vaccine.

The chain combines TRBV20-1 with TRBJ2-7; 7 bases are shared with TRBD1. V lost 0 bases and J lost 4; bases outside the gene matches: 6. This CDR3 has 14 amino acids. Per germline, CDR1 DFQATT and CDR2 SNEGSKA (reference sequence). This CDR3 reads CSARDNRGLYEQYF. CDR3 DNA sequence: TGCAGTGCTAGAGACAACAGGGGTCTATACGAGCAGTACTTC.

This clonotype was picked up a small number of times. The gene calls are TRBV6-5 and TRBJ1-2, with unresolved D. The germline V gene encodes CDR1 MNHEY and CDR2 SVGAGI. The CDR3 covers 14 residues. Trimming pared 4 bases from V and 4 bases from J, leaving 13 bases between. CDR3 region: CASSSDGPSYGYTF. CDR3 coding DNA: TGTGCCAGCAGTTCCGATGGGCCTTCCTATGGCTACACCTTC.

The gene calls are TRBV7-8 and TRBJ2-2; a possible D gene is TRBD2 (5 bases). From germline, CDR1 is SGHVS and CDR2 FQNEAQ. CDR3 length: 16 residues. V gave up 3 bases and J gave up 0 bases, with 11 bases separating them. CDR3 coding DNA: TGTGCCAGCAGCTTTCAGGCGGGTGCGAACACCGGGGAGCTGTTTTTT. It yields the protein CASSFQAGANTGELFF.